The 26 T cell receptor beta chains below come from one sample, sequenced in a study of persistence of HIV-infected CD4 T cells. An overlapping HIV-1 Gag peptide pool stimulated these cells at about 1 ug/peptide/mL. Sorting selected CD4+ T cells upregulating both CD40 ligand and CD69. These receptors are not linked to any known antigen. The libraries were made with immunoSEQ version 4 in survey mode. The data were produced by immunoSEQ multiplex PCR, yet TCRdb's version contains in-frame clones alone and is incomplete. The sample lists under 25,000 clones, approximately 60% occurring once. The sequencing here drew on CD4+ T cells sorted from PBMCs after approximately 19-hour stimulation, taken from a patient who received antiretroviral therapy. The receptor set was obtained from an adult woman with HIV who was CMV-seropositive.

The rearrangement links TRBV5-1 to TRBJ1-5; TRBD1 agrees at 7 bases. The CDR3 is 16 residues long. CDR1 SGHRS and CDR2 YFSETQ come from the germline V gene. V gave up 4 bases and J gave up 4 bases; unmatched junction bases: 11. The CDR3 coding sequence is TGCGCCAGCAGCCCGTCACCCGTGACAGGGAATCAGCCCCAGCATTTT. It yields the protein CASSPSPVTGNQPQHF.

The rearrangement joins TRBV9 to TRBJ1-6; D uncertain. The CDR3 has 15 residues. In germline, CDR1 is SGDLS, CDR2 YYNGEE. V gave up 0 bases and J gave up 7 bases, with 11 bases separating them. CDR3 coding DNA: TGTGCCAGCAGCGTAGCCGGGAAGCGCAATTCACCCCTCCACTTT. Translation: CASSVAGKRNSPLHF.

The chain couples TRBV6-5 to TRBJ1-1, with TRBD1 as a possible D gene (6 bases). The V end lost 6 bases, the J end lost 5 bases, and 13 bases lay between the germline ends. This CDR3 is 13 amino acids long. Germline-derived CDR1 and CDR2 are MNHEY and SVGAGI. CDR3 amino acids: CASRYNRETEAFF. CDR3 DNA: TGTGCCAGCAGGTACAACAGGGAGACTGAAGCTTTCTTT.

CDR3 bases: TGTGCCAGCAGTTTCCAAACGTTTAGACAGGGTGAAGCTTTCTTT. Translating it yields CASSFQTFRQGEAFF. The rearrangement uses TRBV28 and TRBJ1-1, with 7 bases that match TRBD1. Germline values: CDR1 MDHEN, CDR2 SYDVKM. This CDR3 comprises 15 residues. The V and J ends lost 3 bases and 7 bases, in that order; junction bases with no gene match: 11. Drawing the rest from reference TRBV28 and TRBJ1-1, the complete variable domain is DVKVTQSSRYLVKRTGEKVFLECVQDMDHENMFWYRQDPGLGLRLIYFSYDVKMKEKGDIPEGYSVSREKKERFSLILESASTNQTSMYLCASSFQTFRQGEAFFGQGTRLTVV.

With respect to this clone: Its ends do not fully match the called genes, so a read error is possible. The genes are TRBV7-7 and TRBJ1-2; D is unclear. Per germline, CDR1 SSHAT and CDR2 FNYEAQ (reference sequence). The CDR3 is 16 residues long. CDR3 amino acids: CASSLEQPERDYGYTF. In DNA form, the CDR3 reads TGTGCTAGCAGCTTAGAACAGCCGGAAAGGGACTATGGCTACACCTTC.

The J gene is TRBJ1-1, the V gene TRBV9; no reliable D call. CDR3 size: 13 residues. Trimming stripped 4 bases from V and 4 bases from J, with 11 bases between. CDR1 and CDR2 (germline): SGDLS, YYNGEE. CDR3 amino acids: CASSTQSGTEAFF. CDR3 bases: TGTGCCAGCAGCACTCAGTCGGGCACTGAAGCTTTCTTT.

The chain recombines TRBV30 with TRBJ1-5; TRBD1 aligns across 8 bases. The CDR3 covers 15 residues. The germline CDR1 and CDR2 sequences are GTSNPN and SVGIG (reference sequence). Losses at the gene ends were 5 bases for V and 1 base for J; bases not matched to a gene: 7. CDR3 loop: CAWGSGTGSNQPQHF. In nucleotides, the CDR3 is TGTGCCTGGGGTTCCGGGACAGGCAGCAATCAGCCCCAGCATTTT.

The rearrangement links TRBV19 to TRBJ1-4, with no clear D. Looked up from germline, CDR1 is LNHDA and CDR2 is SQIVND (reference sequence). The CDR3 is 12 residues long. V lost 7 bases and J lost 13, with 16 bases in between. DNA for the CDR3: TGTGCCAGTAACGACCCCACTTGGAGACTGTTTTTT. Translating gives CASNDPTWRLFF.

The V and J genes are TRBV14 and TRBJ1-2; D uncertain. CDR3 length: 13 amino acids. Trimming removed 4 bases from V and 4 bases from J, with 10 bases in between. The V gene's germline CDR1 is SGHDN and CDR2 FVKESK. Here the CDR3 DNA reads TGTGCCAGCAGCCGGACCCGGGGCTATGGCTACACCTTC. Translating gives CASSRTRGYGYTF.

This chain uses TRBV9 with TRBJ1-5; TRBD1 aligns across 7 bases. Germline CDR1 and CDR2: SGDLS and YYNGEE. The V segment lost 3 bases and the J segment 3 bases; nucleotides outside the gene matches: 12. This CDR3 contains 17 residues. The CDR3 bases are TGTGCCAGCAGCGAACGGGACAGCGCAACTTTCAATCAGCCCCAGCATTTT. Encoded protein: CASSERDSATFNQPQHF. Based on the CDR3 plus reference TRBV9 and TRBJ1-5, the full variable domain is DSGVTQTPKHLITATGQRVTLRCSPRSGDLSVYWYQQSLDQGLQFLIQYYNGEERAKGNILERFSAQQFPDLHSELNLSSLELGDSALYFCASSERDSATFNQPQHFGDGTRLSIL.

The V gene is TRBV18, the J gene TRBJ1-5, with 7 bases that match TRBD1. The CDR3 is made up of 15 amino acids. V gave up 5 bases and J gave up 1 base; unmatched junction bases: 5. Germline assignment: CDR1 KGHSH and CDR2 LQKENI. The CDR3 sequence is CASSSQGTSNQPQHF. The CDR3 DNA reads TGTGCCAGCTCATCACAGGGGACAAGCAATCAGCCCCAGCATTTT.

This chain links TRBV7-6 with TRBJ2-1; no clear D gene. The CDR3 sequence is 11 residues long. The ends were cut back, 0 bases at V and 8 bases at J, with 2 bases in the middle. The germline CDR1 and CDR2 sequences are SGHVS and FNYEAQ. DNA of the CDR3: TGTGCCAGCAGCTTAGCTGATGAGCAGTTCTTC. Its translation: CASSLADEQFF.

The CDR3 loop reads CAISESRGAGITGELFF. CDR3 bases: TGTGCCATCAGTGAGTCGCGAGGTGCAGGGATCACCGGGGAGCTGTTTTTT. The genes are TRBV10-3 and TRBJ2-2; weak D call: TRBD1 (5 bases). Germline CDR1 is ENHRY and CDR2 is SYGVKD. Deletions cut 0 bases from V and 4 bases from J, with 15 bases between. CDR3 length: 17 residues.

V and J are TRBV7-3 and TRBJ2-5, with a tentative D call TRBD2 (6 bases). Between the trimmed V and J ends, which lost 4 bases and 4 bases, there was a span of 10 bases. The length of the CDR3 is 13 residues. Looked up from germline, CDR1 is SGHTA and CDR2 is FQGTGA. CDR3 DNA: TGTGCCAGCAGCTCGACTAGAGGAGAGACCCAGTACTTC. Protein sequence: CASSSTRGETQYF.

This chain uses TRBV19 with TRBJ1-3; TRBD1 might be the D (5 bases). In germline, CDR1 is LNHDA, CDR2 SQIVND (reference sequence). V was pared by 4 bases and J by 3 bases, with 13 bases between. CDR3 size: 15 residues. The CDR3 DNA follows: TGTGCCAGTAGTAACAAACAGGCGTTTGGAAACACCATATATTTT. The encoded protein is CASSNKQAFGNTIYF.

J is TRBJ2-2 and V is TRBV7-9; 7 bases match TRBD1. The V gene's germline CDR1 is SEHNR and CDR2 FQNEAQ (reference sequence). The CDR3 extends over 15 amino acids. V shed 3 bases and J 7 bases; nucleotides not matched to a gene: 8. The CDR3: CASSFAQGTIGELFF. CDR3 coding DNA: TGTGCCAGCAGCTTTGCACAGGGGACGATCGGGGAGCTGTTTTTT. Using reference TRBV7-9 and TRBJ2-2 for the parts outside the CDR3, the full variable domain is DTGVSQNPRHKITKRGQNVTFRCDPISEHNRLYWYRQTLGQGPEFLTYFQNEAQLEKSRLLSDRFSAERPKGSFSTLEIQRTEQGDSAMYLCASSFAQGTIGELFFGEGSRLTVL.

This clone has just a few counts. The chain uses TRBV29-1 and TRBJ1-4; maybe TRBD1 (5 bases). The CDR3 runs 14 residues. V was pared by 4 bases and J by 4 bases, with 13 bases between. Germline assignment: CDR1 SQVTM and CDR2 ANQGSEA. The CDR3 protein is CSVGQGGGNEKLFF. CDR3 coding DNA: TGCAGCGTTGGCCAGGGCGGGGGTAATGAAAAACTGTTTTTT. The variable domain in full, with the rest retrieved from reference TRBV29-1 and TRBJ1-4, is SAVISQKPSRDICQRGTSLTIQCQVDSQVTMMFWYRQQPGQSLTLIATANQGSEATYESGFVIDKFPISRPNLTFSTLTVSNMSPEDSSIYLCSVGQGGGNEKLFFGSGTQLSVL.

The rearrangement links TRBV25-1 to TRBJ1-1; D remains ambiguous. V lost 5 bases, J lost 0 bases, and 7 bases lay in between. The CDR3 has 13 amino acids. Germline lookup yields CDR1 MGHDK and CDR2 SYGVNS. This chain's CDR3 is CASSLAVNTEAFF. CDR3 DNA sequence: TGTGCCAGCAGTCTCGCAGTGAACACTGAAGCTTTCTTT. The complete variable domain, with remaining parts taken from reference TRBV25-1 and TRBJ1-1, reads EADIYQTPRYLVIGTGKKITLECSQTMGHDKMYWYQQDPGMELHLIHYSYGVNSTEKGDLSSESTVSRIRTEHFPLTLESARPSHTSQYLCASSLAVNTEAFFGQGTRLTVV.

The genes are TRBV12-5 and TRBJ1-3; no definite D call. CDR3 size: 12 residues. In germline, CDR1 is LGHNT, CDR2 FRNRAP. V lost 3 bases, J lost 4 bases, and 4 bases lay in between. CDR3 sequence (DNA): TGTGCTAGTGGTTTAAGAGGAAACACCATATATTTT. Protein product: CASGLRGNTIYF.

The rearrangement links TRBV4-2 to TRBJ2-3; 12 nucleotides align to TRBD2. The germline gives CDR1 LGHNA, CDR2 YNFKEQ. After removal of 2 bases from V and 3 bases from J, the junction contained 3 bases not matched to a gene. The CDR3 spans 16 residues. The CDR3 DNA sequence: TGTGCCAGCAGCCAACGACTAGCGGGGGAAACAGATACGCAGTATTTT. This translates into CASSQRLAGETDTQYF.

The V gene is TRBV7-6, the J gene TRBJ1-1, with D maybe TRBD1 (5 bases). Trimming left V 2 bases short and J 8 bases short, with 9 bases between. Germline V gene sequence: CDR1 SGHVS, CDR2 FNYEAQ. The CDR3 runs 12 residues. CDR3 protein: CASSLPGLEAFF. CDR3 in DNA: TGTGCCAGCAGCTTACCGGGACTGGAAGCTTTCTTT.

V is TRBV12-5 and J is TRBJ1-1; 7 bases are a match to TRBD1. CDR3 length: 16 residues. Germline CDR1 reads LGHNT; CDR2 reads FRNRAP. The V segment lost 4 bases and the J segment 5 bases; nucleotides outside the gene matches: 13. CDR3 protein: CASGWPSDRVFTEAFF. Here the CDR3 DNA reads TGTGCTAGTGGTTGGCCTTCTGACAGGGTTTTTACTGAAGCTTTCTTT.

This rearrangement joins TRBV30 to TRBJ1-2, with 7 bases that match TRBD1. CDR1 and CDR2 from the germline V gene are GTSNPN and SVGIG (reference sequence). The CDR3 is made up of 14 amino acids. Trimming at V came to 5 bases and at J to 0 bases, leaving 6 bases not matched to a gene. CDR3 in DNA: TGTGCCTGGGAGAGACAGGGTGCTAACTATGGCTACACCTTC. It yields the protein CAWERQGANYGYTF.

The chain joins TRBV6-5 to TRBJ2-1, with a possible D match to TRBD2 (5 bases). The V end was cut by 7 bases, the J end by 6 bases, with 16 bases between. The germline CDR1 and CDR2 sequences are MNHEY and SVGAGI. The CDR3 runs 14 residues. The DNA for the CDR3 is TGTGCCAGCACCCCTAGAGGAGGTTTCAATGAGCAGTTCTTC. Translation gives CASTPRGGFNEQFF.

This clone was seen a single time. The gene calls are TRBV5-1 and TRBJ1-6, with a tentative D call TRBD1 (6 bases). The CDR3 has 16 amino acids. The germline CDR1 and CDR2 sequences are SGHRS and YFSETQ. The V and J ends lost 0 bases and 4 bases respectively, with 11 bases between them. The CDR3 sequence is CASSLEGEGYNSPLHF. The CDR3 nucleotides are TGCGCCAGCAGCTTGGAGGGGGAGGGTTATAATTCACCCCTCCACTTT. The full variable domain, with the rest looked up from reference TRBV5-1 and TRBJ1-6, is KAGVTQTPRYLIKTRGQQVTLSCSPISGHRSVSWYQQTPGQGLQFLFEYFSETQRNKGNFPGRFSGRQFSNSRSEMNVSTLELGDSALYLCASSLEGEGYNSPLHFGNGTRLTVT.

In its sample, this clone ranks as medium-sized. The CDR3 DNA reads TGCGCCAGCAGCTTGGCGGCGGGGGGGCCAGATACGCAGTATTTT. Its translation is CASSLAAGGPDTQYF. The J gene is TRBJ2-3, the V gene TRBV5-1; TRBD2 agrees at 9 bases. CDR3 length equals 15 residues. Germline V lookup: CDR1 SGHRS, CDR2 YFSETQ. The trim removed 0 bases at V and 4 bases at J, leaving 3 bases unmatched.